This passage covers 18 T cell receptor beta chains from one sample sequenced in a study of blood T cells in healthy people across ages. Combining a sample-barcoded 5' primer with a J-beta primer mix, a second PCR ran for about 6 to 11 cycles. TCRdb reprocessed the 5' RACE reads with MiXCR, giving one entry per CDR3 protein. Among approximately 810,000 distinct CDR3 sequences listed, around 26% were seen once. The specimen sequenced was blood. These receptors came from a woman older than 75 in good health.

This chain joins TRBV4-1 and TRBJ2-3; the D is unclear. The V end lost 1 base, the J end lost 5 bases, and 10 bases lay between the germline ends. Germline CDR1 is MGHRA and CDR2 is YSYEKL. The CDR3 is made up of 14 amino acids. The DNA for the CDR3 is TGCGCCAGCAGCCAAGTCGTCCTGAGAGATACGCAGTATTTT. Protein product: CASSQVVLRDTQYF.

In this sample, this clonotype turned up many times. The V call is TRBV7-2, the J call TRBJ2-3; no clear D. This CDR3 is built from 15 residues. V dropped 7 bases and J dropped 2 bases, with 16 bases sitting between them. CDR1 is SGHTA, CDR2 FQGNSA, per germline. The CDR3 region is CASTYGNGYTDTQYF. CDR3 nucleotides: TGTGCCAGCACCTACGGAAACGGTTACACAGATACGCAGTATTTT.

DNA of the CDR3: TGCAGTGCCCCTCTTAGCGGGGGGCGCCATTCTAGCACAGATACGCAGTATTTT. Translation: CSAPLSGGRHSSTDTQYF. This rearrangement joins TRBV20-1 to TRBJ2-3, with 10 bases lining up with TRBD2. V shed 6 bases, J shed 0 bases, and the junction held 15 bases outside the gene matches. From germline, CDR1 is DFQATT and CDR2 SNEGSKA (reference sequence). CDR3 length: 18 amino acids.

J is TRBJ2-3 and V is TRBV5-4, with 8 bases identical to TRBD2. The junction had 10 bases not matched to a gene; V was cut back by 4 bases and J by 6 bases. The CDR3 sequence is 15 residues long. Looked up from germline, CDR1 is SGHNT and CDR2 is YYREEE (reference sequence). The CDR3 DNA sequence: TGTGCCAGCAGCCCGAGAGCGGGGGAAGCGGATACGCAGTATTTT. This gives the protein CASSPRAGEADTQYF.

This clonotype was recorded a few times. This chain joins TRBV20-1 and TRBJ1-5; 7 bases map to TRBD1. Germline assignment: CDR1 DFQATT and CDR2 SNEGSKA (reference sequence). The V and J ends lost 5 bases and 0 bases, in that order; junction bases with no gene match: 7. The CDR3 sequence is 15 residues long. For the CDR3, the DNA is TGCAGTGCTTGGAGGGGGCTCTATAGCAATCAGCCCCAGCATTTT. Encoded protein: CSAWRGLYSNQPQHF.

A remark on this clonotype: This clone may be a read error of a much larger clone one base away. V usage is TRBV11-2 and J usage is TRBJ2-1, with a possible D match to TRBD2 (5 bases). The germline CDR1 and CDR2 sequences are SGHAT and FQNNGV. V lost 5 bases and J 1 base, leaving 12 bases between the germline ends. The CDR3 length is 15 residues. CDR3 sequence: CASSLLRGSYNEQFF. CDR3 nucleotides: TGTGCCAGCAGCCTTCTCCGGGGATCCTACAATGAGCAGTTCTTC.

Concerning this clonotype itself: The junction does not match germline at one end; this may be a read error. The chain links TRBV7-2 to TRBJ2-7, with a weak D call TRBD1 (5 bases). Germline V gives CDR1 SGHTA, CDR2 FQGNSA. The length of the CDR3 is 11 residues. The CDR3 nucleotides are TGTGCCAGCAGCTTAGCGGAGACAGTCGCCTTC. This encodes CASSLAETVAF.

About this clonotype: A clone one base away is much larger, so this may be a read error. The chain couples TRBV28 to TRBJ1-2; no firm D call. The CDR3 has 13 amino acids. Trimming cost V 4 bases and J 2 bases, with 8 bases left between them. The germline V gene has CDR1 MDHEN and CDR2 SYDVKM. In nucleotides, the CDR3 is TGTGCCAGCAGTTCGATGGGGAACTATGGCTACACCTTC. This encodes CASSSMGNYGYTF.

This clonotype has at least ten counts. J is TRBJ2-7 and V is TRBV7-9; 9 nucleotides align to TRBD1. This CDR3 comprises 17 residues. From germline, CDR1 is SEHNR and CDR2 FQNEAQ (reference sequence). The ends lost 4 bases at V and 2 bases at J; junction bases unmatched: 12. CDR3 DNA: TGTGCCAGCAGCTACCAGCCGGGGACAGGGAAGACCTACGAGCAGTACTTC. This translates into CASSYQPGTGKTYEQYF. Full variable domain (remainder filled in from reference TRBV7-9 and TRBJ2-7): DTGVSQNPRHKITKRGQNVTFRCDPISEHNRLYWYRQTLGQGPEFLTYFQNEAQLEKSRLLSDRFSAERPKGSFSTLEIQRTEQGDSAMYLCASSYQPGTGKTYEQYFGPGTRLTVT.

This clonotype has at least ten counts. The chain links TRBV6-2 or TRBV6-3 to TRBJ2-7; D is undetermined. The CDR3 is made up of 15 amino acids. V gave up 4 bases and J gave up 4 bases, with 17 bases separating them. CDR1 is MNHEY and CDR2 is SVGEGT in the germline V gene. The chain's CDR3 is CASSSTTSSLYEQYF. DNA of the CDR3: TGTGCCAGCAGTTCCACAACCTCATCTCTTTACGAGCAGTACTTC.

DNA of the CDR3: TGCAGCGTTGAAGGGACAAAGGACGGTGGGAACGAGCAGTACTTC. Its protein is CSVEGTKDGGNEQYF. This chain uses TRBV29-1 with TRBJ2-5; possible D gene TRBD1, 5 bases. The DNA end favors TRBJ2-7, so the J call may be wrong. Germline V gene lookup returns CDR1 SQVTM and CDR2 ANQGSEA. The CDR3 is 15 amino acids.

The DNA for the CDR3 is TGTGCCAGCAGCTTAGACCCTGGTCTCGAAGGGGGCTACACCTTC. Protein product: CASSLDPGLEGGYTF. The V call is TRBV7-2, the J call TRBJ1-2; D gene ambiguous. This CDR3 has 15 residues. Trimming removed 1 base from V and 8 bases from J, with 17 bases in between. The V gene's germline CDR1 is SGHTA and CDR2 FQGNSA.

This clonotype was detected a few times. The V gene is TRBV6-1, the J gene TRBJ2-7; D unresolved. Germline CDR1 is MNHNS and CDR2 is SASEGT. Trimming pared 2 bases from V and 1 base from J, leaving 12 bases between. This CDR3 spans 15 amino acids. CDR3 sequence reads: CASSETGGISYEQYF. Here the CDR3 DNA reads TGTGCCAGCAGTGAAACGGGTGGTATTTCCTACGAGCAGTACTTC.

With respect to this clonotype: A much more abundant neighbour one base away suggests this may be a read error. The chain joins TRBV7-2 to TRBJ2-7, with TRBD2 matching 7 bases. Judging by the DNA end, TRBJ2-5 fits better; the J call may be wrong. The CDR3 is made up of 15 amino acids. Germline CDR1 is SGHTA and CDR2 is FQGNSA. The DNA for the CDR3 is TGTGCCAGCAGCCCTCCTAGCGGAACCCAAGAGACCCAGTACTTC. It is translated as CASSPPSGTQETQYF.

With respect to this clonotype: This may come from a read error, since a much larger clone is one base off. The chain employs TRBV7-2 and TRBJ2-1; D is perhaps TRBD2 (5 bases). V was trimmed by 5 bases and J by 13 bases, leaving 21 bases between them. CDR3 length equals 14 residues. Germline assignment: CDR1 SGHTA and CDR2 FQGNSA. This CDR3 reads CASSDTRRRETQFF. CDR3 DNA sequence: TGTGCCAGCAGCGACACTAGGAGGCGCGAGACCCAGTTCTTC.

This clonotype was seen many times. The chain is built from TRBV6-2 or TRBV6-3 and TRBJ2-1; the D gene is possibly TRBD1 (5 bases). The V end was cut by 2 bases, the J end by 2 bases, with 10 bases between. This CDR3 has 15 amino acids. The germline CDR1 and CDR2 sequences are MNHEY and SVGEGT. CDR3 sequence: CASSYMDKAYNEQFF. CDR3 nucleotides: TGTGCCAGCAGTTACATGGACAAAGCCTACAATGAGCAGTTCTTC.

This clonotype was counted only a few times. As DNA, the CDR3 is TGTGCCACCAGTGGAGGGTTCACCTCTGGGGCCAACGTCCTGACTTTC. Amino acids: CATSGGFTSGANVLTF. This chain connects TRBV24-1 to TRBJ2-6; possibly TRBD2 for D (5 bases). CDR3 length equals 16 residues. Per germline, CDR1 KGHDR and CDR2 SFDVKD. The V end lost 5 bases, the J end lost 0 bases, and 10 bases lay between the germline ends.

This clonotype was recorded at least ten times. The chain couples TRBV5-4 to TRBJ2-7; the D gene is possibly TRBD2 (5 bases). V was cut by 4 bases and J by 4 bases, with 15 bases left in between. The CDR3 extends over 14 amino acids. The germline V gene encodes CDR1 SGHNT and CDR2 YYREEE (reference sequence). CDR3 sequence: CASSPAGKGYEQYF. The CDR3, as DNA: TGTGCCAGCAGCCCCGCGGGCAAGGGTTACGAGCAGTACTTC.